The entry that follows covers one TCR beta chain sequence. The antigen remains undetermined. V dropped 1 base and J dropped 4 bases, with 17 bases sitting between them. Germline V gives CDR1 SGHDN, CDR2 FVKESK. The CDR3 has 17 residues. The data were taken from a study of blood T cells in healthy people across ages. About the research overall: Template-switching capture recovered about one barcoded beta molecule per two T cells. Study outcomes and limitations: Samples with more naive T cells showed higher observed beta diversity.

Together with a sample-barcoded 5' primer, a J-beta primer mix was included in a second PCR lasting roughly 6 to 12 cycles. CDR3-containing paired-end reads numbered at least 3 million in each sample. One entry per CDR3 protein, called by TCRdb with MiXCR from the 5' RACE reads. The data show around 1,700,000 distinct CDR3 sequences, over 25% seen once. Every donor gave around 10 milliliters of peripheral blood. The origin of this receptor is a woman in her twenties or thirties in good health. The specimen was blood. The rearrangement joins TRBV14 to TRBJ2-1; no clear D. The CDR3 loop reads CASSQGKAGNVYNEQFF. CDR3 in DNA: TGTGCCAGCAGCCAAGGGAAGGCAGGAAACGTGTACAATGAGCAGTTCTTC. Full variable domain (remainder filled in from reference TRBV14 and TRBJ2-1): EAGVTQFPSHSVIEKGQTVTLRCDPISGHDNLYWYRRVMGKEIKFLLHFVKESKQDESGMPNNRFLAERTGGTYSTLKVQPAELEDSGVYFCASSQGKAGNVYNEQFFGPGTRLTVL.